This TCR beta chain was captured by sequencing in a study of long-term antiretroviral therapy in people with HIV. Overall study results and limits: Pre-ART expanded TRB clones stayed dominant throughout, though often decreasing after ART. Post-treatment diversity went higher with ART but stayed below transplant donor controls.

The CDR3 runs 15 residues. The junction had 2 bases not matched to a gene; V was cut back by 2 bases and J by 2 bases. The germline V gene has CDR1 KGHSH and CDR2 LQKENI. This was the immunoSEQ v3.0 assay at survey level. Profiling relied on immunoSEQ multiplex PCR, and the TCRdb table lists in-frame clones only, not all of them. The repertoire includes under 20,000 clones, approximately 71% of them detected once, and around 13% sits in the top ten. This clone was observed a handful of times. Its antigen is unidentified. The sample carries other DNA sequences with the same CDR3. Specimens carried about 0.85-11 million cryopreserved PBMC before DNA extraction.

The V gene is TRBV18, the J gene TRBJ1-5, with 8 bases that match TRBD1. The sequencing used unsorted PBMCs, collected 1.5 years before starting antiretroviral therapy. This TCR came from a woman aged 45-65 years with HIV. The CDR3 region is CASSPDRGGNQPQHF. The CDR3, as DNA: TGTGCCAGCTCACCAGACAGGGGAGGCAATCAGCCCCAGCATTTT. Filled out from reference TRBV18 and TRBJ1-5, the complete variable domain reads NAGVMQNPRHLVRRRGQEARLRCSPMKGHSHVYWYRQLPEEGLKFMVYLQKENIIDESGMPKERFSAEFPKEGPSILRIQQVVRGDSAAYFCASSPDRGGNQPQHFGDGTRLSIL.